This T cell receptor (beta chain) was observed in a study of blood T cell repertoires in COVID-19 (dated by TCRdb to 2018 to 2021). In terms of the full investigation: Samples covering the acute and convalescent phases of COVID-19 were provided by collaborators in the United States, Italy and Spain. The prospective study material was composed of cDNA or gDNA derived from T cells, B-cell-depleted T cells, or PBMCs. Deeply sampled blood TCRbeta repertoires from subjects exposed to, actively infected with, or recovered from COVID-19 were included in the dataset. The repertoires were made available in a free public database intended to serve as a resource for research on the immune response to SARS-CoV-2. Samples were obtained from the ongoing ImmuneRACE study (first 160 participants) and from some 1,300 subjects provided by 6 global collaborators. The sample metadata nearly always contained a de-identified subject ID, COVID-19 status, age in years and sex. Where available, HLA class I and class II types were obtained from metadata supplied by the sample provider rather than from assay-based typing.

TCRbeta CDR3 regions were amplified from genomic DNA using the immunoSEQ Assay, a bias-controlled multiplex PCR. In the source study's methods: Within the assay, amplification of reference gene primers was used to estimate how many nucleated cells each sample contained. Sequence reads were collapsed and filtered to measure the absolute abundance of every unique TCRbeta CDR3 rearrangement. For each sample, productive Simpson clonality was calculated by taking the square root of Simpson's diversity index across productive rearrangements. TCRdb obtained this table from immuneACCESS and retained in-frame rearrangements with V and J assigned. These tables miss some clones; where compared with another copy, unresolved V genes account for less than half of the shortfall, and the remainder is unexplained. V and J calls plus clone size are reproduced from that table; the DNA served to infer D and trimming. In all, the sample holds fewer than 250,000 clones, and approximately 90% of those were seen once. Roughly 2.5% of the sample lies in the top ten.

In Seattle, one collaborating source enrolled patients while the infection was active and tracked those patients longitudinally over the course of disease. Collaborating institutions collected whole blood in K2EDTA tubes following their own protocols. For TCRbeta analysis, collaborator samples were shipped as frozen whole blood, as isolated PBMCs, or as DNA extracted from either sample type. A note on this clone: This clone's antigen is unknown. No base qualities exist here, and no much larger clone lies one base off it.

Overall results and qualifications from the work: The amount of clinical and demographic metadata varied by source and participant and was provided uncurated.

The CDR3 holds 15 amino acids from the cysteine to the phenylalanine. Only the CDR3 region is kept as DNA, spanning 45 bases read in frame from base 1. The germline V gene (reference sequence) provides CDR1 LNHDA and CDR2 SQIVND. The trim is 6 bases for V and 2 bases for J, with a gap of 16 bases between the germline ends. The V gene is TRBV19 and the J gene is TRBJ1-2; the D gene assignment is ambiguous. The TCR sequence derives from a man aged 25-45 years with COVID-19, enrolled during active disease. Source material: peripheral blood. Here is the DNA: TGTGCCAGTAGCGAGCTCTTAGTTCCCAACTATGGCTACACCTTC. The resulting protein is CASSELLVPNYGYTF.